Listed below are T cell receptor beta chains from one sample, sequenced in a study of beta chain features in type 1 diabetes. The data were produced by immunoSEQ multiplex PCR, yet TCRdb's version contains in-frame clones alone and is incomplete. The sample lists 200,000 to 300,000 clones; around 21% were seen once. Sequenced material: naive CD4+ T cells from blood. Receptor source: a woman aged 40 to 49 with type 1 diabetes. The CDR3 runs from the conserved cysteine through the conserved F or W. The D gene is left open where the match is weak. Part of the rows lack a size; the others show once, few, many or a class for expanded clones.

V gene: TRBV7-7; J gene: TRBJ2-3; clone size: few; D gene: TRBD2; CDR3 DNA: TGTGCCAGCAGCATCGGACTAGCGGGATCCGGAGATACGCAGTATTTT; CDR3 protein: CASSIGLAGSGDTQYF
V gene: TRBV2; J gene: TRBJ1-5; clone size: .; D gene: .; CDR3 DNA: TGTGCCAGCAGTGAAGGGGGAGGGAGGTATCAGCCCCAGCATTTT; CDR3 protein: CASSEGGGRYQPQHF
V gene: TRBV18; J gene: TRBJ2-3; clone size: few; D gene: .; CDR3 DNA: TGTGCCAGCTCACCACTGGCCTTACACCTCACAGATACGCAGTATTTT; CDR3 protein: CASSPLALHLTDTQYF
V gene: TRBV5-6; J gene: TRBJ1-2; clone size: few; D gene: TRBD1; CDR3 DNA: TGTGCCAGCAGGAGGACAGGGCTTCAAGGTGGCTACACCTTC; CDR3 protein: CASRRTGLQGGYTF
V gene: TRBV28; J gene: TRBJ1-5; clone size: few; D gene: .; CDR3 DNA: TGTGCCAGCAGTTTCGAGGGCAGAGGCAATCAGCCCCAGCATTTT; CDR3 protein: CASSFEGRGNQPQHF
V gene: TRBV13; J gene: TRBJ1-1; clone size: .; D gene: TRBD1; CDR3 DNA: TGTGCCAGCAGCCCGGGGACAGGGGCCCGAGCTTTCTTT; CDR3 protein: CASSPGTGARAFF
V gene: TRBV4-2; J gene: TRBJ2-5; clone size: .; D gene: .; CDR3 DNA: TGTGCCAGCAGCCAAGATAACTTCCAAGAGACCCAGTACTTC; CDR3 protein: CASSQDNFQETQYF
V gene: TRBV10-3; J gene: TRBJ2-5; clone size: .; D gene: .; CDR3 DNA: TGTGCCATCAGTGTTAGGGGGTACCCTCAAGAGACCCAGTACTTC; CDR3 protein: CAISVRGYPQETQYF
V gene: TRBV18; J gene: TRBJ2-7; clone size: .; D gene: TRBD1; CDR3 DNA: TGTGCCAGCTCACCAGGGGACAGGGGTCTCCCCTACGAGCAGTACTTC; CDR3 protein: CASSPGDRGLPYEQYF
V gene: TRBV7-9; J gene: TRBJ1-5; clone size: .; D gene: TRBD1; CDR3 DNA: TGTGCCAGCAGCTCCTTAGGACAGGGCGCGCCCCAGCATTTT; CDR3 protein: CASSSLGQGAPQHF
V gene: TRBV29-1; J gene: TRBJ2-1; clone size: .; D gene: .; CDR3 DNA: TGCAGCGTTGAAGGGACAGTCTCCTACAATGAGCAGTTCTTC; CDR3 protein: CSVEGTVSYNEQFF
V gene: TRBV25-1; J gene: TRBJ2-2; clone size: .; D gene: .; CDR3 DNA: TGTGCCAGCAGTGCAATGACAGAGACCGGGGAGCTGTTTTTT; CDR3 protein: CASSAMTETGELFF
V gene: TRBV7-2; J gene: TRBJ2-7; clone size: few; D gene: .; CDR3 DNA: TGTGCCAGCAGCTTAGCGCCAAGGAGGGGCGAGCAGTACTTC; CDR3 protein: CASSLAPRRGEQYF
V gene: TRBV30; J gene: TRBJ2-7; clone size: few; D gene: .; CDR3 DNA: TGTGCCTGGAGTGTACTCCCCCCCTACGAGCAGTACTTC; CDR3 protein: CAWSVLPPYEQYF
V gene: TRBV4-3; J gene: TRBJ2-3; clone size: few; D gene: TRBD1; CDR3 DNA: TGCGCCAGCAGCCAAGCAGGGGGCCCCAACACAGATACGCAGTATTTT; CDR3 protein: CASSQAGGPNTDTQYF
V gene: TRBV7-9; J gene: TRBJ1-5; clone size: .; D gene: TRBD1; CDR3 DNA: TGTGCCAGCAGCCCCCCGGGACAGGGTAGTCAGCCCCAGCATTTT; CDR3 protein: CASSPPGQGSQPQHF
V gene: TRBV7-2; J gene: TRBJ1-2; clone size: .; D gene: .; CDR3 DNA: TGTGCCAGCAGCTTGGACGGAGAGGGAGGCTACACCTTC; CDR3 protein: CASSLDGEGGYTF
V gene: TRBV7-9; J gene: TRBJ1-6; clone size: .; D gene: .; CDR3 DNA: TGTGCCAGCAGCTTACAGGAAACACCCCTCCACTTT; CDR3 protein: CASSLQETPLHF
V gene: TRBV29-1; J gene: TRBJ1-1; clone size: .; D gene: .; CDR3 DNA: TGCAGCGCAAGAAACGGGGGTATGAACACTGAAGCTTTCTTT; CDR3 protein: CSARNGGMNTEAFF
V gene: TRBV30; J gene: TRBJ1-1; clone size: few; D gene: TRBD1; CDR3 DNA: TGTGCCTGGAGTCCGACAGGGTCGCAGAATGAAGCTTTCTTT; CDR3 protein: CAWSPTGSQNEAFF
V gene: TRBV27; J gene: TRBJ2-3; clone size: .; D gene: TRBD2; CDR3 DNA: TGTGCCAGCAGTGGACTAGCGGGGACAGATACGCAGTATTTT; CDR3 protein: CASSGLAGTDTQYF
V gene: TRBV4-3; J gene: TRBJ2-3; clone size: once; D gene: TRBD2; CDR3 DNA: TGCGCCAGCAGCCAAGATTGGCGGACTAGCGGGCGCACAGATACGCAGTATTTT; CDR3 protein: CASSQDWRTSGRTDTQYF
V gene: TRBV7-9; J gene: TRBJ2-5; clone size: .; D gene: TRBD2; CDR3 DNA: TGTGCCAGCAGCTTAGGCGAGACTAGCGGCCAAGAGACCCAGTACTTC; CDR3 protein: CASSLGETSGQETQYF
V gene: TRBV5-6; J gene: TRBJ2-3; clone size: .; D gene: .; CDR3 DNA: TGTGCCAGCAGTTCCCGGACATTATTAGGAGCAGATACGCAGTATTTT; CDR3 protein: CASSSRTLLGADTQYF
V gene: TRBV30; J gene: TRBJ1-5; clone size: .; D gene: .; CDR3 DNA: TGTGCCTGGAGTGTACTCGCGGATCAGCCCCAGCATTTT; CDR3 protein: CAWSVLADQPQHF
V gene: TRBV15; J gene: TRBJ2-1; clone size: few; D gene: TRBD2; CDR3 DNA: TGTGCCACCAGCAGAGATGGCCTAGCGGGAGCTAATGAGCAGTTCTTC; CDR3 protein: CATSRDGLAGANEQFF
V gene: TRBV5-1; J gene: TRBJ2-3; clone size: few; D gene: TRBD2; CDR3 DNA: TGCGCCAGCAGCATAGCGGGACTAGCAGATACGCAGTATTTT; CDR3 protein: CASSIAGLADTQYF
V gene: TRBV9; J gene: TRBJ1-1; clone size: .; D gene: TRBD1; CDR3 DNA: TGTGCCAGCAGCAAAGACAGGGCTAGAACTGAAGCTTTCTTT; CDR3 protein: CASSKDRARTEAFF
V gene: TRBV7-3; J gene: TRBJ1-1; clone size: few; D gene: .; CDR3 DNA: TGTGCCAGCAGCTTAGCCAGTCTGAACACTGAAGCTTTCTTT; CDR3 protein: CASSLASLNTEAFF
V gene: TRBV19; J gene: TRBJ1-2; clone size: few; D gene: TRBD1; CDR3 DNA: TGTGCCAGTAGCACCGGGACAGACTCTAACTATGGCTACACCTTC; CDR3 protein: CASSTGTDSNYGYTF
V gene: TRBV28; J gene: TRBJ1-2; clone size: few; D gene: TRBD1; CDR3 DNA: TGTGCCAGCAGTTTAGGGACAGCCTCCTTCTATGGCTACACCTTC; CDR3 protein: CASSLGTASFYGYTF
V gene: TRBV30; J gene: TRBJ2-3; clone size: once; D gene: .; CDR3 DNA: TGTGCCTGGAGTGTCCATCTACTAGGAAACACAGATACGCAGTATTTT; CDR3 protein: CAWSVHLLGNTDTQYF
V gene: TRBV4-3; J gene: TRBJ1-4; clone size: .; D gene: TRBD1; CDR3 DNA: TGCGCCAGCAGCCCGAACCCACAGGGGAGTTTGGATGAAAAACTGTTTTTT; CDR3 protein: CASSPNPQGSLDEKLFF
V gene: TRBV7-9; J gene: TRBJ1-2; clone size: .; D gene: TRBD1; CDR3 DNA: TGTGCCAGCAGCAGAGGACAGGGTTATTCTCAGGGCTACACCTTC; CDR3 protein: CASSRGQGYSQGYTF
V gene: TRBV7-9; J gene: TRBJ2-1; clone size: few; D gene: .; CDR3 DNA: TGTGCCAGCAGCTTGTGGCGCGGGACCGGGATTGAGCAGTTCTTC; CDR3 protein: CASSLWRGTGIEQFF
V gene: TRBV4-2; J gene: TRBJ2-2; clone size: .; D gene: .; CDR3 DNA: TGTGCCAGCAGCCAACAGACGGAGGAGAACACCGGGGAGCTGTTTTTT; CDR3 protein: CASSQQTEENTGELFF
V gene: TRBV7-9; J gene: TRBJ2-6; clone size: .; D gene: TRBD1; CDR3 DNA: TGTGCCAGCAGCTTAGGACAGGGAGTGGCTGGGGCCAACGTCCTGACTTTC; CDR3 protein: CASSLGQGVAGANVLTF
V gene: TRBV9; J gene: TRBJ2-2; clone size: .; D gene: .; CDR3 DNA: TGTGCCAGCAGCGTAGAAGGGGGTACGTGGACCGGGGAGCTGTTTTTT; CDR3 protein: CASSVEGGTWTGELFF
V gene: TRBV5-4; J gene: TRBJ1-2; clone size: .; D gene: TRBD1; CDR3 DNA: TGTGCCAGCCGGCAGGTACAGGGGATTCAAGGCTACACCTTC; CDR3 protein: CASRQVQGIQGYTF
V gene: TRBV18; J gene: TRBJ1-5; clone size: few; D gene: .; CDR3 DNA: TGTGCCAGCTCCTTTCGGGGGGCAGATCAGCCCCAGCATTTT; CDR3 protein: CASSFRGADQPQHF
V gene: TRBV9; J gene: TRBJ1-3; clone size: .; D gene: TRBD1; CDR3 DNA: TGTGCCAGCAGCCTCGAAAACAGGGGATACGTTACTGGAAACACCATATATTTT; CDR3 protein: CASSLENRGYVTGNTIYF
V gene: TRBV9; J gene: TRBJ1-2; clone size: few; D gene: TRBD1; CDR3 DNA: TGTGCCAGCAGCGTAAACCCAACCGGGACAGGGGTTGGCTACACCTTC; CDR3 protein: CASSVNPTGTGVGYTF
V gene: TRBV29-1; J gene: TRBJ2-5; clone size: .; D gene: TRBD2; CDR3 DNA: TGCAGCGTTGCCCCGACTAGCGGACAAGAGACCCAGTACTTC; CDR3 protein: CSVAPTSGQETQYF
V gene: TRBV5-1; J gene: TRBJ2-1; clone size: few; D gene: TRBD1; CDR3 DNA: TGCGCCAGCAGCTTGGAGGGGGCAGGGTACAATGAGCAGTTCTTC; CDR3 protein: CASSLEGAGYNEQFF
V gene: TRBV6-5; J gene: TRBJ1-1; clone size: few; D gene: .; CDR3 DNA: TGTGCCAGCCGCGCTGGCCCGACTCTGGGGGGAGCTTTCTTT; CDR3 protein: CASRAGPTLGGAFF
V gene: TRBV9; J gene: TRBJ2-2; clone size: .; D gene: TRBD1; CDR3 DNA: TGTGCCAGGGACAGGGGGCCGGGCACCGGGGAGCTGTTTTTT; CDR3 protein: CARDRGPGTGELFF
V gene: TRBV6-1; J gene: TRBJ1-5; clone size: .; D gene: .; CDR3 DNA: TGTGCCAGCAGACAGGGTGATTATAGCAATCAGCCCCAGCATTTT; CDR3 protein: CASRQGDYSNQPQHF
V gene: TRBV28; J gene: TRBJ1-2; clone size: .; D gene: .; CDR3 DNA: TGTGCCAGCAGCTCGTCAGGGTTGGTCTATGGCTACACCTTC; CDR3 protein: CASSSSGLVYGYTF
V gene: TRBV5-1; J gene: TRBJ2-7; clone size: .; D gene: .; CDR3 DNA: TGCGCCAGCAGCTTGTGGGACTTCTACGAGCAGTACTTC; CDR3 protein: CASSLWDFYEQYF
V gene: TRBV10-3; J gene: TRBJ2-3; clone size: .; D gene: .; CDR3 DNA: TGTGCCATCAGTGTAGGCGGAGCGGATGATACGCAGTATTTT; CDR3 protein: CAISVGGADDTQYF
V gene: TRBV28; J gene: TRBJ2-7; clone size: .; D gene: TRBD1; CDR3 DNA: TGTGCCAGCAAGCGGACAGGACCCTACGAGCAGTACTTC; CDR3 protein: CASKRTGPYEQYF
V gene: TRBV15; J gene: TRBJ2-7; clone size: few; D gene: TRBD2; CDR3 DNA: TGTGCCACCAGCAGAGAACGGGGGGCCTACGAGCAGTACTTC; CDR3 protein: CATSRERGAYEQYF